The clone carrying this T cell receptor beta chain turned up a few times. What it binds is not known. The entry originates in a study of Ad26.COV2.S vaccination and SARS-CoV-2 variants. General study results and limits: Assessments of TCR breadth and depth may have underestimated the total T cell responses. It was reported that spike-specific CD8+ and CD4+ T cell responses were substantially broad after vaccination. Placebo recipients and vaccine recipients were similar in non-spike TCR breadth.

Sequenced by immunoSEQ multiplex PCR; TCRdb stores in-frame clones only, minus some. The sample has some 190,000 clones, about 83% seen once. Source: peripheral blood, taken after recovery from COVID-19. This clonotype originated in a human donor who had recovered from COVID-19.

The CDR3 region is CASSQPGPYNEQFF. The DNA of the CDR3 is TGTGCCAGCAGCCAACCGGGACCATACAATGAGCAGTTCTTC. The chain is built from TRBV5-8 and TRBJ2-1, with D perhaps being TRBD1 or TRBD2 (5 bases each). With 4 bases removed from V and 4 bases from J, the gap between germline ends came to 12 bases. This CDR3 has 14 residues. Germline values: CDR1 SGHTS, CDR2 YDEGEE.